Following are 14 T cell receptor beta chains from one sample sequenced in a study of monozygotic twins with inflammatory bowel disease. From the 5' RACE reads, TCRdb lists one entry per CDR3 protein and no DNA. Its table records some 400,000 distinct CDR3 sequences. Sequenced material: blood. Every receptor here comes from a human donor with ulcerative colitis or Crohn's disease, or a healthy co-twin of an affected twin (not recorded which).

V is TRBV5-6 and J is TRBJ2-1; TCRdb gives TRBD2 as the D gene, but with no DNA this cannot be confirmed. CDR3 length: 15 residues. Looked up from germline, CDR1 is SGHDT and CDR2 is YYEEEE. CDR3 region: CASSFARRAVNEQFF.

This sequence joins TRBV11-2 and TRBJ2-7; no DNA is available, so the TRBD1 call from TCRdb remains unchecked. The germline gives CDR1 SGHAT, CDR2 FQNNGV. There are 13 residues in the CDR3. The CDR3 sequence: CASSLGARIEQYF.

J is TRBJ2-7 and V is TRBV29-1; TCRdb lists TRBD1, though no DNA is available to test this call. The CDR3 loop spans 12 amino acids. Germline V lookup: CDR1 SQVTM, CDR2 ANQGSEA. CDR3 in amino acids: CSVQHGGNEQYF.

The rearrangement links TRBV5-1 to TRBJ2-3; the TRBD2 assignment by TCRdb is unverifiable without DNA. This CDR3 has 16 residues. Looked up from germline, CDR1 is SGHRS and CDR2 is YFSETQ. Here the CDR3 reads CASSPATSGPTDTQYF.

The J gene is TRBJ1-1, the V gene TRBV20-1. This CDR3 has 14 residues. Germline CDR1 and CDR2: DFQATT and SNEGSKA (reference sequence). This chain's CDR3 is CSARIQGLNTEAFF.

This chain connects TRBV5-1 to TRBJ1-4. This CDR3 contains 13 residues. Germline CDR1 is SGHRS and CDR2 is YFSETQ. CDR3 in amino acids: CASSLTGDEKLFF.

The CDR3 sequence is CASSTLTGTVNYGYAF. The chain employs TRBV6-2 or TRBV6-3 and TRBJ1-2; the D call from TCRdb, TRBD1, cannot be confirmed without DNA. Germline V gives CDR1 MNHEY, CDR2 SVGEGT. CDR3 size: 16 residues.

V is TRBV5-1 and J is TRBJ2-7; TCRdb's assignment of TRBD1 cannot be checked, as there is no DNA. Germline CDR1 SGHRS, CDR2 YFSETQ. This CDR3 is built from 15 residues. The CDR3 here is CASSQPGQPAVKQYF.

This sequence joins TRBV7-2 and TRBJ2-7; no DNA is available, so the TRBD1 call from TCRdb remains unchecked. CDR3 size: 14 residues. Germline V lookup: CDR1 SGHTA, CDR2 FQGNSA. CDR3 loop: CASSLAPDSYEQYF.

The chain uses TRBV7-3 and TRBJ2-7. This CDR3 is built from 13 residues. Germline-derived CDR1 and CDR2 are SGHTA and FQGTGA. The CDR3 sequence is CASSLKSNYEQYF.

This chain connects TRBV7-9 to TRBJ2-1; TCRdb reports TRBD2, a call that lacks DNA to check it against. The CDR3 runs to 14 residues. In germline, CDR1 is SEHNR, CDR2 FQNEAQ (reference sequence). Here the CDR3 reads CASSPRDFYNEQFF. The full variable domain, completed using reference TRBV7-9 and TRBJ2-1, is DTGVSQNPRHKITKRGQNVTFRCDPISEHNRLYWYRQTLGQGPEFLTYFQNEAQLEKSRLLSDRFSAERPKGSFSTLEIQRTEQGDSAMYLCASSPRDFYNEQFFGPGTRLTVL.

V and J are TRBV6-6 and TRBJ2-2; the D call of TRBD2 rests on TCRdb alone, since no DNA is present to check it. Germline CDR1 MNHNY, CDR2 SVGAGI (reference sequence). This CDR3 is 11 amino acids long. CDR3 amino acids: CASSWRGELFF.

CDR3 amino acids: CASSTYSGGHYNEQFF. The rearrangement links TRBV19 to TRBJ2-1; TCRdb outputs TRBD2, but without DNA this stays unchecked. CDR1 and CDR2 (germline): LNHDA, SQIVND (reference sequence). This CDR3 has 16 amino acids.

The chain is built from TRBV14 and TRBJ2-1. This CDR3 region has 16 residues. Germline CDR1 is SGHDN and CDR2 is FVKESK. The CDR3: CASSQGFGYQHGEQFF.